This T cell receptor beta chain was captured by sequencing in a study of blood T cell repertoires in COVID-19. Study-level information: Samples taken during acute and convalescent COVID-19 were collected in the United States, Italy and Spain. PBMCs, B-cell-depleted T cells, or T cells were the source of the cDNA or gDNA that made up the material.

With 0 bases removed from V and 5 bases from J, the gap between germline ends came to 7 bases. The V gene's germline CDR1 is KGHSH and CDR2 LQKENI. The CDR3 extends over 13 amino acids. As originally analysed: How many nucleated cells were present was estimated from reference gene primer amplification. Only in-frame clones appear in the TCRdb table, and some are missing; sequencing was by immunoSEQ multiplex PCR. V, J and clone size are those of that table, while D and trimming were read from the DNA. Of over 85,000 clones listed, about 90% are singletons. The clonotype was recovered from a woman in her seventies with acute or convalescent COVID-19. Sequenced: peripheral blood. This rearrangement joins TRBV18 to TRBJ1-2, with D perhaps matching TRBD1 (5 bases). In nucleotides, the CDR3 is TGTGCCAGCTCACCACCAGGGGCGTATGGCTACACCTTC. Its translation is CASSPPGAYGYTF.